These 3 T cell receptor beta chains came from one sample sequenced in a study of blood T cells in healthy people across ages. Sample-barcoded 5' priming and a J-beta primer mix drove a second PCR of roughly 6 to 12 cycles. MiXCR, run by TCRdb on the 5' RACE reads, gives a single entry per CDR3 protein. The sample yields around 1,500,000 distinct CDR3 sequences, roughly 40% seen once. The sequenced sample was blood. These receptors originate from a woman aged 18-29 years in good health.

This clonotype was detected a few times. The chain carries TRBV9 and TRBJ2-7, with D tentatively TRBD1 (7 bases). The V and J ends lost 0 bases and 5 bases respectively, with 18 bases between them. Germline V lookup: CDR1 SGDLS, CDR2 YYNGEE. The CDR3 has 16 residues. This CDR3 reads CASSVGFQGGTHEQYF. In DNA form, the CDR3 reads TGTGCCAGCAGCGTAGGGTTCCAGGGGGGAACCCACGAGCAGTACTTC.

The chain recombines TRBV2 with TRBJ2-4; TRBD2 might be the D (5 bases). Germline assignment: CDR1 SNHLY and CDR2 FYNNEI. V lost 4 bases and J lost 0, with 10 bases in between. The CDR3 is 15 amino acids. The DNA of the CDR3 is TGTGCCAGCAGTGGGCCAGCGGTAGCCAAAAACATTCAGTACTTC. Its translation: CASSGPAVAKNIQYF. Together with reference TRBV2 and TRBJ2-4, the CDR3 gives the full variable domain: EPEVTQTPSHQVTQMGQEVILRCVPISNHLYFYWYRQILGQKVEFLVSFYNNEISEKSEIFDDQFSVERPDGSNFTLKIRSTKLEDSAMYFCASSGPAVAKNIQYFGAGTRLSVL.

This clonotype was seen many times. The chain is built from TRBV12-3 or TRBV12-4 and TRBJ2-7; 11 bases line up with TRBD2. The CDR3 runs 16 residues. The J segment lost 1 base and the V segment lost 5 bases, leaving 7 bases of the junction unmatched. CDR3 amino acids: CASSPGTSGPSYEQYF. DNA of the CDR3: TGTGCCAGCAGTCCCGGGACTAGCGGCCCATCCTACGAGCAGTACTTC.